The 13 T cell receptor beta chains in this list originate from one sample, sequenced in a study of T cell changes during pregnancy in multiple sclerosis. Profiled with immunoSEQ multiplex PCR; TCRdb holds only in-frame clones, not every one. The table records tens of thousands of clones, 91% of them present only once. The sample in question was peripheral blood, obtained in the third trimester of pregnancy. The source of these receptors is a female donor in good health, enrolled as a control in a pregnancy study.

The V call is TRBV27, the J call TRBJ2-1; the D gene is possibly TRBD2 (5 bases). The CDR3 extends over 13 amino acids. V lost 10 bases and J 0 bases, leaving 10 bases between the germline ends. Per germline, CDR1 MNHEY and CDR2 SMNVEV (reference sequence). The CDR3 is CATIGSSYNEQFF. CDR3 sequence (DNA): TGTGCCACCATAGGGAGCTCCTACAATGAGCAGTTCTTC.

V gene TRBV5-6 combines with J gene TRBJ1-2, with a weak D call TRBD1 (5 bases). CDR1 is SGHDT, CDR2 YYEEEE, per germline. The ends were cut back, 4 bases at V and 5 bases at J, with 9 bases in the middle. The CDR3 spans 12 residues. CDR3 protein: CASSQGRYGYTF. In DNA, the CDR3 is TGTGCCAGCAGCCAGGGAAGGTATGGCTACACCTTC.

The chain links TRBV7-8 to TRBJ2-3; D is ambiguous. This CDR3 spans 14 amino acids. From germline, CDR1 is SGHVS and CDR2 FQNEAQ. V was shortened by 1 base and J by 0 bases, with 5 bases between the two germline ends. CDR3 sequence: CASSLGISTDTQYF. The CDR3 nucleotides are TGTGCCAGCAGCTTAGGTATCAGCACAGATACGCAGTATTTT. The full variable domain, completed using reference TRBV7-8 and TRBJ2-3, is GAGVSQSPRYKVAKRGQDVALRCDPISGHVSLFWYQQALGQGPEFLTYFQNEAQLDKSGLPSDRFFAERPEGSVSTLKIQRTQQEDSAVYLCASSLGISTDTQYFGPGTRLTVL.

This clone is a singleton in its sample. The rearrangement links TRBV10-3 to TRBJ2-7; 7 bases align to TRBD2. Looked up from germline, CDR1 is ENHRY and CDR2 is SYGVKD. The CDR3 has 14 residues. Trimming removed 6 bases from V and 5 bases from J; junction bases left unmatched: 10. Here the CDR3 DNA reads TGTGCCATCAGGGAAGGGAGGGCGAGTCACGAGCAGTACTTC. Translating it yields CAIREGRASHEQYF.

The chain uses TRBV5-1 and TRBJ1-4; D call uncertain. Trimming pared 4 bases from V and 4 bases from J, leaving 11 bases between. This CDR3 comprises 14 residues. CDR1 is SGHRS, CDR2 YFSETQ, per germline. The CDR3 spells CASSLSQINEKLFF. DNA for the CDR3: TGCGCCAGCAGCCTGTCACAGATTAATGAAAAACTGTTTTTT.

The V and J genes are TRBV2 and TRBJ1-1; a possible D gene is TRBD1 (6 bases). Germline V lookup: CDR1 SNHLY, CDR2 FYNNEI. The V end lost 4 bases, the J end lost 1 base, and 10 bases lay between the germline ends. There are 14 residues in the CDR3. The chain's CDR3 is CASSVTGTNTEAFF. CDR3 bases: TGTGCCAGCAGTGTAACAGGGACGAACACTGAAGCTTTCTTT.

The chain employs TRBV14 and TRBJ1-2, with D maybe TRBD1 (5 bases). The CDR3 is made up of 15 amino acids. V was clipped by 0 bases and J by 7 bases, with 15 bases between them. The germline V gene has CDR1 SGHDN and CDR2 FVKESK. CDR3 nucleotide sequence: TGTGCCAGCAGCCAAGACAGGGCCCCTTTCGGTGGCTACACCTTC. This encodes CASSQDRAPFGGYTF.

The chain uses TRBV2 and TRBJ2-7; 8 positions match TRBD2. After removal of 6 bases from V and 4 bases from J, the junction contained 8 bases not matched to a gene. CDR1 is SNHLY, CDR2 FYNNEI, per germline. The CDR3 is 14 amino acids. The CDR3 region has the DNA TGTGCCAGCAGGGAGACTAGCGTAGGTTACGAGCAGTACTTC. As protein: CASRETSVGYEQYF.

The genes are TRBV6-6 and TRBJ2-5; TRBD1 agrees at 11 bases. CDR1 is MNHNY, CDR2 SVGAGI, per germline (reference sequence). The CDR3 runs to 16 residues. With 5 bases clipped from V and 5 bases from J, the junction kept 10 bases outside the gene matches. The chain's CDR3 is CASSTRTGGRMETQYF. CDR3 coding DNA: TGTGCCAGCAGTACACGGACAGGGGGCAGAATGGAGACCCAGTACTTC.

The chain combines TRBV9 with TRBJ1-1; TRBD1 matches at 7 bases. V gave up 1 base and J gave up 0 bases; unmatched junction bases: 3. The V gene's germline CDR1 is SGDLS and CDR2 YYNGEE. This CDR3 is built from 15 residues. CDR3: CASSVLDRVNTEAFF. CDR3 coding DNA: TGTGCCAGCAGCGTACTCGACAGGGTGAACACTGAAGCTTTCTTT.

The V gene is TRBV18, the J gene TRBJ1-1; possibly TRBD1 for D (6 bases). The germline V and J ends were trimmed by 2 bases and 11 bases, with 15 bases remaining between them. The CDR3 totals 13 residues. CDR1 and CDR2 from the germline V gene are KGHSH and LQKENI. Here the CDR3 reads CASSPSGTSYAFF. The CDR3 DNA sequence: TGTGCCAGCTCACCATCCGGGACAAGCTACGCTTTCTTT.

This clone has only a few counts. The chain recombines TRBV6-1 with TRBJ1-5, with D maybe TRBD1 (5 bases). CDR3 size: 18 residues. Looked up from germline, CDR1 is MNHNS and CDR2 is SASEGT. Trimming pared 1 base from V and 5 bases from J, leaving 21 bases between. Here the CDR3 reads CASSEDGGSSIPYQPQHF. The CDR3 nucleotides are TGTGCCAGCAGTGAAGACGGGGGGTCCAGCATTCCCTATCAGCCCCAGCATTTT.

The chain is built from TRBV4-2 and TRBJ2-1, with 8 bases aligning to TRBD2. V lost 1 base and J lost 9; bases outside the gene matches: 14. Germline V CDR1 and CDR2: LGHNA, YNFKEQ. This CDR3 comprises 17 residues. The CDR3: CASSQAGIAGFAVEQFF. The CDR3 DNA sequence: TGTGCCAGCAGCCAAGCAGGGATAGCGGGGTTCGCGGTTGAGCAGTTCTTC.